Listed below are T cell receptor beta chains from one sample, sequenced in a study of CD8+CD57+ T cells in acquired aplastic anemia. TCRdb re-analysed the reads in MiXCR, keeping a single row per CDR3 protein. The sample gives about 160,000 distinct CDR3 sequences, 40% to 60% of which show up once; about 31% is in the top ten. Sequenced input: sorted CD4+, CD8+, or CD8+CD57+ T cells (not recorded which) from PBMCs. These receptors were collected from a human donor with aplastic anemia. Both conserved end residues are part of each CDR3.

v_gene: TRBV27
CDR3aa: CASSLVRGGTDTQYF

v_gene: TRBV12-3/TRBV12-4
CDR3aa: CASSLFEDKAFF

v_gene: TRBV7-8
CDR3aa: CASSEDRSASKFF

v_gene: TRBV10-3
CDR3aa: CAISDGWIEGTEAFF

v_gene: TRBV11-2
CDR3aa: CASSLRDRGFPEAFF

v_gene: TRBV2
CDR3aa: CASTAAPRNTEAFF

v_gene: TRBV29-1
CDR3aa: CSVPGTGGTGELFF

v_gene: TRBV15
CDR3aa: CATSRDGREQYF

v_gene: TRBV20-1
CDR3aa: CSPGTLASFTYEQYF

v_gene: TRBV19
CDR3aa: CASSMDGWQETQYF

v_gene: TRBV30
CDR3aa: CAWSVNQETQYF

v_gene: TRBV25-1
CDR3aa: CASSSSGPYNEQFF

v_gene: TRBV20-1
CDR3aa: CSARRQPLNTGELFF

v_gene: TRBV3-1
CDR3aa: CASSQEMGLAGGDTQYF

v_gene: TRBV20-1
CDR3aa: CSAYGQGRTGELFF

v_gene: TRBV19
CDR3aa: CARKRAGGNTEAFF

v_gene: TRBV6-1
CDR3aa: CASGRWDDNEQYF

v_gene: TRBV11-2
CDR3aa: CASSLDLFRETQYF

v_gene: TRBV10-3
CDR3aa: CAISERGPQDNEQFF

v_gene: TRBV7-3
CDR3aa: CASSMTGAVGANVLTF

v_gene: TRBV7-3
CDR3aa: CASSPTPPATDIAKNIQYF

v_gene: TRBV25-1
CDR3aa: CASSDPLTGGYGYTF

v_gene: TRBV5-1
CDR3aa: CASHRGPGTEAFF

v_gene: TRBV19
CDR3aa: CASSESGLSYEQYF

v_gene: TRBV7-2
CDR3aa: CASSPHRQGDAFF

v_gene: TRBV7-2
CDR3aa: CATKPGGDMNTGELFF

v_gene: TRBV19
CDR3aa: CASSIPGLFSPLHF

v_gene: TRBV4-1
CDR3aa: CASSQTGTGYEQYF

v_gene: TRBV24-1
CDR3aa: CATSKGLNYGYTF

v_gene: TRBV11-3
CDR3aa: CASSSSTEETQYF

v_gene: TRBV11-2
CDR3aa: CASSQGLADSYNEQFF

v_gene: TRBV20-1
CDR3aa: CSASIPGVIYEQYF